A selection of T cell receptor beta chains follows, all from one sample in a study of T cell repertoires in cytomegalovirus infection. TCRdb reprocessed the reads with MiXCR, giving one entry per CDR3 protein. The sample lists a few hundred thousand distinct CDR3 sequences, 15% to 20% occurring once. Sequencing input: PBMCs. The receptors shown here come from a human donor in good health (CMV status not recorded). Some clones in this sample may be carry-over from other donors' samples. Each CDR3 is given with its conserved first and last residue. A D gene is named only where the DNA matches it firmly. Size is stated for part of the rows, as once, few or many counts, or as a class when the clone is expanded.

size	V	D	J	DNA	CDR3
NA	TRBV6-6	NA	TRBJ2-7	TGTGCCAGCAGTTACGAGGCGGGGGCCCTTTCCTACGAGCAGTACTTC	CASSYEAGALSYEQYF
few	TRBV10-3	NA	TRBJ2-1	TGTGCCATCAGTCCCCCGGAACCATTTGGCAATGAGCAGTTCTTC	CAISPPEPFGNEQFF
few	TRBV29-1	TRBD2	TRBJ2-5	TGCAGCGTTGGATCTGGGAGCGGGGGGGAGACCCAGTACTTC	CSVGSGSGGETQYF
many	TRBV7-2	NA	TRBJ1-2	TGTGCCAGCAGCTTAGTGGGACGGACTCTTTCTGGCTATGGCTACACCTTC	CASSLVGRTLSGYGYTF
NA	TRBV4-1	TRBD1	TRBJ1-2	TGCGCCAGCAGCCGCCTGACGGGACAGGGGGCTGGCTACACCTTC	CASSRLTGQGAGYTF
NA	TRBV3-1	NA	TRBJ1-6	TGTGCCAGCACACCGACAGATCGTGGTAATTCACCCCTCCACTTT	CASTPTDRGNSPLHF
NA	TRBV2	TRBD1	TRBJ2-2	TGTGCCAGCAATGGACAGGGCGTCGGGGAGCTGTTTTTT	CASNGQGVGELFF
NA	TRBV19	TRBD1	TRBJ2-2	TGTGCCACCAAGCCGGGACAGGGGTACACCGGGGAGCTGTTTTTT	CATKPGQGYTGELFF
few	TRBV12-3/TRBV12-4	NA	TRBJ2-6	TGTGCCAGCAGTTTGTGGGGGGCCAACGTCCTGACTTTC	CASSLWGANVLTF
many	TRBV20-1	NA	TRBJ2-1	TGCAGTGCCCGTCGATGGGGGGCGCGGAGGGATGAGCAGTTCTTC	CSARRWGARRDEQFF
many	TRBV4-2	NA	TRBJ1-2	TGTGCCAGCAGCCCAGACCGGGATAACGACTATGGCTACACCTTC	CASSPDRDNDYGYTF
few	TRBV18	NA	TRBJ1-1	TGTGCCAGCTCACCAGGATGGGGTGTAGACACTGAAGCTTTCTTT	CASSPGWGVDTEAFF
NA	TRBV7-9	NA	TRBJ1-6	TGTGCCTCAGGTGGTGGACTCTCCTATAATTCACCCCTCCACTTT	CASGGGLSYNSPLHF
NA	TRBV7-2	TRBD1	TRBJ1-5	TGTGCCAGCAGCTTAGTCGGCCAGGGGGGTCAGCCCCAGCATTTT	CASSLVGQGGQPQHF
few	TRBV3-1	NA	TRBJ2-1	TGTGCCAGCAGCCAAGACCCAACTAGCAATGAGCAGTTCTTC	CASSQDPTSNEQFF
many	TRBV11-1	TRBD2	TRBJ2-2	TGTGCCAGCAGCAGGGGACTAGCGGGGGGAGCCACCGGGGAGCTGTTTTTT	CASSRGLAGGATGELFF
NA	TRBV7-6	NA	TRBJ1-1	TGTGCCAGCAGCTTAGCGGTTGAGAACACTGAAGCTTTCTTT	CASSLAVENTEAFF
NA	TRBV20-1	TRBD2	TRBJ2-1	TGCAGTGCCCACGGACTAGCGGGGGCTTATGAGCAGTTCTTC	CSAHGLAGAYEQFF
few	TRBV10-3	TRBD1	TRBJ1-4	TGTGCCACAGGGGACAGACCTAATGAAAAACTGTTTTTT	CATGDRPNEKLFF
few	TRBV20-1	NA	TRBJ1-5	TGCAGTGCTTTAGACAGCCCTATGCAGCCCCAGCATTTT	CSALDSPMQPQHF
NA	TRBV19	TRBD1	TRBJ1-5	TGTGCCAGTAGCCAGGGGGCTAGCAATCAGCCCCAGCATTTT	CASSQGASNQPQHF
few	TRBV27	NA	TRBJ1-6	TGTGCCAGCAGTTTATCACAGACCGGGACGAGGAATTCACCCCTCCACTTT	CASSLSQTGTRNSPLHF
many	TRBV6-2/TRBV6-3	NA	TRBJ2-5	TGTGCCAGCAGTTTTGGCAGGGGAGATGAGACCCAGTACTTC	CASSFGRGDETQYF
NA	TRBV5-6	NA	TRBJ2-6	TGTGCCAGCAACACCCCAGGGGTCTCTGGGGCCAACGTCCTGACTTTC	CASNTPGVSGANVLTF
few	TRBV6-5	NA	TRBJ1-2	TGTGCCAGCAGTTTTCTTTCGGAGTATTCGCGCCCCATCGCGGGCTACACCTTC	CASSFLSEYSRPIAGYTF
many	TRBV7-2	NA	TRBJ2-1	TGTGCCAGCAGCGCGGGACCGAGCTCCTACAATGAGCAGTTCTTC	CASSAGPSSYNEQFF
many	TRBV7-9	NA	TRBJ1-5	TGTGCCAGCAGCTTAGGGGGGGGGCATCAGCCCCAGCATTTT	CASSLGGGHQPQHF
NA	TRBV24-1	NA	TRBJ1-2	TGTGCCACCAGTGATTCCAGCTATGGCTACACCTTC	CATSDSSYGYTF
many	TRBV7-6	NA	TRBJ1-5	TGTGCCAGCAGCTTAGGTGTGTCGGGTAGCAATCAGCCCCAGCATTTT	CASSLGVSGSNQPQHF
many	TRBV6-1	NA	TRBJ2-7	TGTGCCAGCTGCGTCACTCAGGGTTACGAGCAGTACTTC	CASCVTQGYEQYF
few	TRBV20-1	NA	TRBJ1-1	TGCAGTGTCCCCACAGGGTATGACACTGAAGCTTTCTTT	CSVPTGYDTEAFF
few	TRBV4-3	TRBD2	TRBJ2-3	TGCGCCAGCAGCCAAGACCTACAGGGGACTAGCGGGGGAGGAGATACGCAGTATTTT	CASSQDLQGTSGGGDTQYF
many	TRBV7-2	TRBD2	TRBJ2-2	TGTGCCAGCAGCTTATTACGACTAGCGGGGGGGGCCTCCGGGGAGCTGTTTTTT	CASSLLRLAGGASGELFF
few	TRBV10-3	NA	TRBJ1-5	TGTGCCATAGGGAGTTATAGCAATCAGCCCCAGCATTTT	CAIGSYSNQPQHF
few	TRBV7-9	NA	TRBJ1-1	TGTGCCAGCAGCTTCGAACCCGCCACTGAAGCTTTCTTT	CASSFEPATEAFF
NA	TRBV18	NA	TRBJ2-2	TGTGCCAGCTCACCTCTTACGGGGGACACCGGGGAGCTGTTTTTT	CASSPLTGDTGELFF
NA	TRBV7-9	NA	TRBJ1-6	TGTGCCAGCAGCTCGCCAGGGGCGACTAATTCACCCCTCCACTTT	CASSSPGATNSPLHF
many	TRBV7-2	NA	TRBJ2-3	TGTGCCAGCAGCTCCTCTAGCGCCCTATGGGATACGCAGTATTTT	CASSSSSALWDTQYF
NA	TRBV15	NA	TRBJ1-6	TGTGCCACCAGCAGAGATCGGGGGGCTGGATCACCCCTCCACTTT	CATSRDRGAGSPLHF
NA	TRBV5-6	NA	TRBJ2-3	TGTGCCAGCAGCCCGGGACTTAGTCCCACAGATACGCAGTATTTT	CASSPGLSPTDTQYF
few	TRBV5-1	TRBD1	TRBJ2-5	TGCGCCAGCAGAGAACAGGGGATTGGGGAGACCCAGTACTTC	CASREQGIGETQYF
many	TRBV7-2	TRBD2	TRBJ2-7	TGTGCCAGCAGCCGACTAGCGGGGGCCCTCGAGCAGTACTTC	CASSRLAGALEQYF
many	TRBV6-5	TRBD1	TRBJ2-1	TGTGCCAGCAGTTCTCACAGGGACAGGGTTTACAATGAGCAGTTCTTC	CASSSHRDRVYNEQFF
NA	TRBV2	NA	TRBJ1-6	TGTGCCAGCTGCTCCGACGGGCCCCTGGTGCATTCACCCCTCCACTTT	CASCSDGPLVHSPLHF
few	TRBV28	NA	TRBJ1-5	TGTGCCAGCAGTTTACCCCAGGCGGGCAATCAGCCCCAGCATTTT	CASSLPQAGNQPQHF
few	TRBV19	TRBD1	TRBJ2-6	TGTGCCAGTACGGACAGGGGACCAACTGGGGCCAACGTCCTGACTTTC	CASTDRGPTGANVLTF
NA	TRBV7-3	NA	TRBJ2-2	TGTGCCAGCAGCCCCCAACTCACCGGGGAGCTGTTTTTT	CASSPQLTGELFF
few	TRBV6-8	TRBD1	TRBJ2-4	TGTGCCAGCAGTTACTCGAGGCAGGGGGACACTGCCATGTACTTC	CASSYSRQGDTAMYF
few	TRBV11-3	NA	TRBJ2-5	TGTGCCAGCAGCCCTATACCAGGGGAGACCCAGTACTTC	CASSPIPGETQYF
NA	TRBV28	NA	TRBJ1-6	TGTGCCAGCAGGTGGGGGGTAACGAGCTCCTATAATTCACCCCTCCACTTT	CASRWGVTSSYNSPLHF
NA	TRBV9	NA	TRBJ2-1	TGTGCCAGCAGCGTAGATGGGGGGCTTTACAATGAGCAGTTCTTC	CASSVDGGLYNEQFF
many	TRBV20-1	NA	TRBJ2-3	TGCAGTGCTAGAGATCGGCTTAGCGCGACCACAGATACGCAGTATTTT	CSARDRLSATTDTQYF
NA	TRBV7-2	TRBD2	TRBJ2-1	TGTGCCAGCAGCTCCCCCGGGAGGGGGGCGAGTGAGCAGTTCTTC	CASSSPGRGASEQFF
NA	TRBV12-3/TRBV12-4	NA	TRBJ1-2	TGTGCCAGCAGTTTTTCGGCCCCGGGAGGCTACACCTTC	CASSFSAPGGYTF
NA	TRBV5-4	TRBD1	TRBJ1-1	TGTGCCAGCAGCTTGGAGGGACAGGGTTTCCCCGAAGCTTTCTTT	CASSLEGQGFPEAFF
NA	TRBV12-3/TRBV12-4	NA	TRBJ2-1	TGTGCCAGCAGGTTGCAGGAAGAGCAGTTCTTC	CASRLQEEQFF
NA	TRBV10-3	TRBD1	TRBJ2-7	TGTGCCATCAGTGAGAGGGGACAGTTAGACGAGCAGTACTTC	CAISERGQLDEQYF
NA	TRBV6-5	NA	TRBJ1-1	TGTGCCAGCAGTTACTTTTTTGGGGGATCCACTGAAGCTTTCTTT	CASSYFFGGSTEAFF
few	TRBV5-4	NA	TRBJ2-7	TGTGCCAGCAGCCCCCCAGGGGCGGGCTCCAACGAGCAGTACTTC	CASSPPGAGSNEQYF